The rows below give T cell receptor beta chains drawn from one sample of a study of blood T cell repertoires in COVID-19. The protocol was immunoSEQ multiplex PCR, while the TCRdb copy is restricted to in-frame clones and leaves out a portion. This table holds some 300,000 clones, about 88% found once. Sequenced material: PBMCs or T cells enriched from blood (not recorded which). The receptors shown here come from a woman younger than 45 who had recovered from COVID-19. The CDR3 runs from the conserved cysteine through the conserved F or W. Each record gives: D gene, V gene, J gene, clone size, CDR3 DNA, CDR3 protein. A D gene is named only where the DNA matches it firmly. Clone size, where shown, is once, few, many, or a class for clones that have expanded.

D gene: NA
V gene: TRBV5-6
J gene: TRBJ2-5
clone size: NA
CDR3 DNA: TGTGCCAGCAGCCTGGGGACATCAGAGACCCAGTACTTC
CDR3 protein: CASSLGTSETQYF

D gene: TRBD1
V gene: TRBV11-3
J gene: TRBJ2-7
clone size: NA
CDR3 DNA: TGTGCCAGCAGCTTAGGTGGACCGGGACAGAGCACCTACGAGCAGTACTTC
CDR3 protein: CASSLGGPGQSTYEQYF

D gene: TRBD1
V gene: TRBV11-2
J gene: TRBJ1-2
clone size: NA
CDR3 DNA: TGTGCCAGCAGCCCCGACAGGGAGGAAGAGGGCTACACCTTC
CDR3 protein: CASSPDREEEGYTF

D gene: TRBD1
V gene: TRBV2
J gene: TRBJ2-1
clone size: few
CDR3 DNA: TGTGCCAGCAGGCCCGGGACAGGGCCCTACAATGAGCAGTTCTTC
CDR3 protein: CASRPGTGPYNEQFF

D gene: TRBD2
V gene: TRBV4-1
J gene: TRBJ2-5
clone size: NA
CDR3 DNA: TGCGCCAGCAGCCGCGACCCGGGACTAGGGGAAGGGACCCAGTACTTC
CDR3 protein: CASSRDPGLGEGTQYF

D gene: NA
V gene: TRBV28
J gene: TRBJ1-3
clone size: few
CDR3 DNA: TGTGCCAGCAGAGAGCGGATGGCAAGAAACACCATATATTTT
CDR3 protein: CASRERMARNTIYF

D gene: NA
V gene: TRBV5-8
J gene: TRBJ1-5
clone size: NA
CDR3 DNA: TGTGCCAGCAGACCAAACACCCAGGGGTTGAATCAGCCCCAGCATTTT
CDR3 protein: CASRPNTQGLNQPQHF

D gene: NA
V gene: TRBV28
J gene: TRBJ2-1
clone size: NA
CDR3 DNA: TGTGCCAGCAGTAAATCAGGGGTGTGGAATGAGCAGTTCTTC
CDR3 protein: CASSKSGVWNEQFF

D gene: TRBD1
V gene: TRBV7-6
J gene: TRBJ2-5
clone size: NA
CDR3 DNA: TGTGCCAGCAGCGATGGACAGGGCGGGCCCCAAGAGACCCAGTACTTC
CDR3 protein: CASSDGQGGPQETQYF

D gene: TRBD1
V gene: TRBV2
J gene: TRBJ2-5
clone size: NA
CDR3 DNA: TGTGCCAGCAATCCGGACAGGAGGCAAGAGACCCAGTACTTC
CDR3 protein: CASNPDRRQETQYF

D gene: NA
V gene: TRBV14
J gene: TRBJ2-1
clone size: NA
CDR3 DNA: TGTGCCAGCAGCCAAGATATTGCCGGGGGAGAGTTCTTC
CDR3 protein: CASSQDIAGGEFF

D gene: NA
V gene: TRBV29-1
J gene: TRBJ2-2
clone size: NA
CDR3 DNA: TGCAGCGTTGCAGGGAACACCGGGGAGCTGTTTTTT
CDR3 protein: CSVAGNTGELFF

D gene: NA
V gene: TRBV10-3
J gene: TRBJ1-2
clone size: NA
CDR3 DNA: TGTGCCATCAGTGAGTACAAAGGTGTCGACAGCCGAAAAATTAACTATGGCTACACCTTC
CDR3 protein: CAISEYKGVDSRKINYGYTF

D gene: TRBD1
V gene: TRBV27
J gene: TRBJ1-1
clone size: NA
CDR3 DNA: TGTGCCACCCGGACAGGACTGAACACTGAAGCTTTCTTT
CDR3 protein: CATRTGLNTEAFF

D gene: NA
V gene: TRBV16
J gene: TRBJ2-1
clone size: NA
CDR3 DNA: TGTGCCAGCAGCCGACCAGGGTGGGATGAGCAGTTCTTC
CDR3 protein: CASSRPGWDEQFF

D gene: NA
V gene: TRBV12-3/TRBV12-4
J gene: TRBJ1-3
clone size: NA
CDR3 DNA: TGTGCCAGCAGCTACAGTGGAAACACCATATATTTT
CDR3 protein: CASSYSGNTIYF

D gene: TRBD1
V gene: TRBV4-3
J gene: TRBJ1-3
clone size: NA
CDR3 DNA: TGCGCCAGCAGCCAAGGGGCCCTTGGGACAGGGGCTGGAAACACCATATATTTT
CDR3 protein: CASSQGALGTGAGNTIYF

D gene: TRBD1
V gene: TRBV3-1/TRBV3-2
J gene: TRBJ1-3
clone size: NA
CDR3 DNA: TGTGCCAGCGGGTCAGGGGGCCGCTCTGGAAACACCATATATTTT
CDR3 protein: CASGSGGRSGNTIYF

D gene: NA
V gene: TRBV28
J gene: TRBJ1-3
clone size: once
CDR3 DNA: TGTGCCAGTAACCAGGGTGCGGGAAACACCATATATTTT
CDR3 protein: CASNQGAGNTIYF

D gene: NA
V gene: TRBV18
J gene: TRBJ1-1
clone size: NA
CDR3 DNA: TGTGCCAGCTCACCGCGAGAGAACACTGAAGCTTTCTTT
CDR3 protein: CASSPRENTEAFF

D gene: NA
V gene: TRBV3-1/TRBV3-2
J gene: TRBJ1-2
clone size: once
CDR3 DNA: TGTGCCAGCAGCCTTACGGACAGCAACTATGGCTACACCTTC
CDR3 protein: CASSLTDSNYGYTF

D gene: TRBD1
V gene: TRBV28
J gene: TRBJ2-7
clone size: NA
CDR3 DNA: TGTGCCAGCAGTGGGTCGGACAGGTATTACTCCTACGAGCAGTACTTC
CDR3 protein: CASSGSDRYYSYEQYF

D gene: TRBD2
V gene: TRBV5-1
J gene: TRBJ2-3
clone size: NA
CDR3 DNA: TGCGCCAGCAGCTTGGGGAGCGGGGTGACAGATACGCAGTATTTT
CDR3 protein: CASSLGSGVTDTQYF

D gene: NA
V gene: TRBV6-2/TRBV6-3
J gene: TRBJ1-2
clone size: NA
CDR3 DNA: TGTGCCAGCAGCATGTTCGTCGAGGGCTTTGGCTACACCTTC
CDR3 protein: CASSMFVEGFGYTF

D gene: TRBD1
V gene: TRBV6-1
J gene: TRBJ2-7
clone size: NA
CDR3 DNA: TGTGCCAGCAGTGAAGTGATAGGAGGGACAGGGGGCTCCTACGAGCAGTACTTC
CDR3 protein: CASSEVIGGTGGSYEQYF

D gene: NA
V gene: TRBV30
J gene: TRBJ1-1
clone size: once
CDR3 DNA: TGTGCCTGGACCCCAGGGGTTAACACTGAAGCTTTCTTT
CDR3 protein: CAWTPGVNTEAFF

D gene: NA
V gene: TRBV5-6
J gene: TRBJ2-1
clone size: NA
CDR3 DNA: TGTGCCAGCAGCGATCTTGGAGTCTCGCAGTTCTTC
CDR3 protein: CASSDLGVSQFF

D gene: NA
V gene: TRBV9
J gene: TRBJ1-6
clone size: NA
CDR3 DNA: TGTGCCAGCAGCGTAGCGCCAGCGGGGGTGGCGCTTAATTCACCCCTCCACTTT
CDR3 protein: CASSVAPAGVALNSPLHF

D gene: NA
V gene: TRBV3-1/TRBV3-2
J gene: TRBJ2-5
clone size: NA
CDR3 DNA: TGTGCCAGCAGCCAAGATCTAACAGGATGGGAGACCCAGTACTTC
CDR3 protein: CASSQDLTGWETQYF

D gene: NA
V gene: TRBV11-3
J gene: TRBJ2-7
clone size: few
CDR3 DNA: TGTGCCAGCAGCCGTTTAGGTATGGAGGAGAGGCAGTACTTC
CDR3 protein: CASSRLGMEERQYF

D gene: NA
V gene: TRBV5-5
J gene: TRBJ2-2
clone size: NA
CDR3 DNA: TGTGCCAGCAGCTTGCGGGACACCGGGGAGCTGTTTTTT
CDR3 protein: CASSLRDTGELFF

D gene: NA
V gene: TRBV15
J gene: TRBJ2-1
clone size: NA
CDR3 DNA: TGTGCCACCAGCGGGGGAGGAAGTTCCTACAATGAGCAGTTCTTC
CDR3 protein: CATSGGGSSYNEQFF

D gene: NA
V gene: TRBV12-3/TRBV12-4
J gene: TRBJ1-5
clone size: NA
CDR3 DNA: TGTGCCAGCGGGCCGGGGTCCAATCAGCCCCAGCATTTT
CDR3 protein: CASGPGSNQPQHF

D gene: TRBD1
V gene: TRBV7-2
J gene: TRBJ1-2
clone size: once
CDR3 DNA: TGTGCCAGCAGCCCCCGGACAGGCGGGTACACCTTC
CDR3 protein: CASSPRTGGYTF

D gene: NA
V gene: TRBV28
J gene: TRBJ1-1
clone size: NA
CDR3 DNA: TGTGCCACCTTAGGGGGATTCGGCACTGAAGCTTTCTTT
CDR3 protein: CATLGGFGTEAFF

D gene: NA
V gene: TRBV18
J gene: TRBJ1-4
clone size: NA
CDR3 DNA: TGTGCCAGCTCACCACCGGGCAGCCTGGGAGGTGAAAAACTGTTTTTT
CDR3 protein: CASSPPGSLGGEKLFF

D gene: TRBD2
V gene: TRBV24-1
J gene: TRBJ2-7
clone size: NA
CDR3 DNA: TGTGCCACCGCGATTCCGGGACTAGCGGGGTCCGAGCAGTACTTC
CDR3 protein: CATAIPGLAGSEQYF

D gene: TRBD1
V gene: TRBV2
J gene: TRBJ1-4
clone size: NA
CDR3 DNA: TGTGCCAGCAGTGCCCCGGACAGGGGATTGGGAAAACTGTTTTTT
CDR3 protein: CASSAPDRGLGKLFF

D gene: TRBD2
V gene: TRBV14
J gene: TRBJ2-1
clone size: NA
CDR3 DNA: TGTGCCAGCAGCCAATCACTACTAGCGGGGGTTGATGAGCAGTTCTTC
CDR3 protein: CASSQSLLAGVDEQFF

D gene: NA
V gene: TRBV2
J gene: TRBJ1-2
clone size: NA
CDR3 DNA: TGTGCCAGCCTCCCCACAGGGAACTATGGCTACACCTTC
CDR3 protein: CASLPTGNYGYTF

D gene: TRBD2
V gene: TRBV7-8
J gene: TRBJ2-2
clone size: NA
CDR3 DNA: TGTGCCAGCCCGAGAGGGAGGGACACCGGGGAGCTGTTTTTT
CDR3 protein: CASPRGRDTGELFF

D gene: NA
V gene: TRBV5-1
J gene: TRBJ2-7
clone size: NA
CDR3 DNA: TGCGCCAGCAGCTTGGTTAATCAGACAGGTCATTCCTACGAGCAGTACTTC
CDR3 protein: CASSLVNQTGHSYEQYF

D gene: TRBD1
V gene: TRBV7-2
J gene: TRBJ1-2
clone size: NA
CDR3 DNA: TGTGCCAGCAGCTTAACAGGGGGCGGAATCTATGGCTACACCTTC
CDR3 protein: CASSLTGGGIYGYTF

D gene: TRBD1
V gene: TRBV5-1
J gene: TRBJ1-1
clone size: NA
CDR3 DNA: TGCGCCAGCAGCACCGGGACAGGGGGCCTCAACACTGAAGCTTTCTTT
CDR3 protein: CASSTGTGGLNTEAFF

D gene: NA
V gene: TRBV29-1
J gene: TRBJ2-3
clone size: NA
CDR3 DNA: TGCAGCGTTGAATCCCCTCCAGGGGCAGATACGCAGTATTTT
CDR3 protein: CSVESPPGADTQYF

D gene: TRBD2
V gene: TRBV7-8
J gene: TRBJ2-3
clone size: NA
CDR3 DNA: TGTGCCAGCAGCCCCGGCGGGCTAGCGGGGGGCACAGATACGCAGTATTTT
CDR3 protein: CASSPGGLAGGTDTQYF

D gene: NA
V gene: TRBV4-2
J gene: TRBJ1-6
clone size: NA
CDR3 DNA: TGTGCCAGCAGCCAAGATGGGCGAAGTAATTCACCCCTCCACTTT
CDR3 protein: CASSQDGRSNSPLHF

D gene: NA
V gene: TRBV9
J gene: TRBJ1-2
clone size: once
CDR3 DNA: TGTGCCAGCAGCGTAGCTACGGGTCTTGATGGCTACACCTTC
CDR3 protein: CASSVATGLDGYTF

D gene: TRBD1
V gene: TRBV5-1
J gene: TRBJ2-7
clone size: NA
CDR3 DNA: TGCGCCAGCGGGCTACGTGGACAGGGAGAAGAGCAGTACTTC
CDR3 protein: CASGLRGQGEEQYF

D gene: NA
V gene: TRBV12-5
J gene: TRBJ1-3
clone size: NA
CDR3 DNA: TGTGCTAGTGGTTTGACCTTCCAGATATTCTCTGGAAACACCATATATTTT
CDR3 protein: CASGLTFQIFSGNTIYF

D gene: TRBD2
V gene: TRBV5-1
J gene: TRBJ2-7
clone size: few
CDR3 DNA: TGCGCCAGCAGCTTCAATACCGCGGCTAGCGGGGACGAGCAGTACTTC
CDR3 protein: CASSFNTAASGDEQYF

D gene: TRBD2
V gene: TRBV5-1
J gene: TRBJ2-1
clone size: NA
CDR3 DNA: TGCGCCAGCAGCTTGGTAGCTAGCGGGGGAACCTACAATGAGCAGTTCTTC
CDR3 protein: CASSLVASGGTYNEQFF

D gene: TRBD2
V gene: TRBV20-1
J gene: TRBJ2-3
clone size: NA
CDR3 DNA: TGCAGTGCTAGTGGTCCGCGGCTAGCGGGGGGCACAGATACGCAGTATTTT
CDR3 protein: CSASGPRLAGGTDTQYF

D gene: TRBD1
V gene: TRBV14
J gene: TRBJ1-6
clone size: NA
CDR3 DNA: TGTGCCAGCAGTCTATTACAGGGGGCAGGACCGATGAACAATTCACCCCTCCACTTT
CDR3 protein: CASSLLQGAGPMNNSPLHF

D gene: NA
V gene: TRBV5-1
J gene: TRBJ1-1
clone size: NA
CDR3 DNA: TGCGCCAGCAGCTTCGGAAGGCGAGGGAAGTTGAACACTGAAGCTTTCTTT
CDR3 protein: CASSFGRRGKLNTEAFF

D gene: TRBD1
V gene: TRBV2
J gene: TRBJ1-5
clone size: NA
CDR3 DNA: TGTGCCAGCAGTGGCCCGATACAGGGGGCCAGCAATCAGCCCCAGCATTTT
CDR3 protein: CASSGPIQGASNQPQHF

D gene: NA
V gene: TRBV2
J gene: TRBJ1-2
clone size: NA
CDR3 DNA: TGTGCCAGCAGTGAAGCCCAGGACAGTAAGGGCTACACCTTC
CDR3 protein: CASSEAQDSKGYTF

D gene: TRBD1
V gene: TRBV2
J gene: TRBJ2-5
clone size: NA
CDR3 DNA: TGTGCCAGCAGTGAATCAACAGGGGGTAGGGAGACCCAGTACTTC
CDR3 protein: CASSESTGGRETQYF

D gene: TRBD1
V gene: TRBV19
J gene: TRBJ2-5
clone size: NA
CDR3 DNA: TGTGCCAGTAGTCCGAAGGACAGGGGGCCTTGGGAGACCCAGTACTTC
CDR3 protein: CASSPKDRGPWETQYF